The rows below give T cell receptor beta chains drawn from one sample of a study of blood T cell repertoires in COVID-19. The repertoire was sequenced with immunoSEQ multiplex PCR; TCRdb's copy has only in-frame clones and lacks some. The sample holds about 320,000 clones, nearly 90% seen once. The sequencing sample was made of peripheral blood. These receptors were collected from a woman aged 25 to 39 with COVID-19, enrolled during active disease. CDR3s include the opening cysteine and the closing phenylalanine or tryptophan. The order of the fields is clone size, J gene, V gene, CDR3 protein. Some rows mark clone size as missing; the rest say once, few, many or name a class of expanded clone.

- TRBJ1-2 TRBV5-4 CASSLVGGVYGYTF
- TRBJ2-2 TRBV9 CASSVRGTLGLTGELFF
- TRBJ2-5 TRBV19 CASRTTGQLSETQYF
- TRBJ1-1 TRBV5-1 CASSLQGANTEAFF
once TRBJ2-3 TRBV5-5 CASSLERGPFVTDTQYF
- TRBJ2-3 TRBV7-9 CASSHPWRGAADTQYF
- TRBJ1-2 TRBV29-1 CSVAGGDF
- TRBJ2-7 TRBV5-6 CASSGELRDKQYF
- TRBJ2-7 TRBV5-1 CASSLGTGGYEQYF
- TRBJ2-1 TRBV11-2 CASSPRLASLQVEQFF
- TRBJ1-2 TRBV6-5 CASSYSGEGGYGYTF
- TRBJ1-2 TRBV27 CASSLSLSDSGVYGYTF
- TRBJ1-1 TRBV6-1 CASSEAGGDTEAFF
- TRBJ1-2 TRBV7-2 CASMRLVGGSSGYTF
- TRBJ1-6 TRBV6-5 CASSGNLSPLHF
- TRBJ2-7 TRBV6-1 CASSVSAGHGSYEQYF
- TRBJ2-3 TRBV4-1 CASSRTSITDTQYF
- TRBJ2-7 TRBV18 CASSPLETSVEQYF
- TRBJ2-2 TRBV2 CASSGQGASGELFF
- TRBJ1-3 TRBV5-5 CASSFNPGTLSGNTIYF
- TRBJ2-7 TRBV12-3/TRBV12-4 CASSPTGPNEQYF
- TRBJ1-2 TRBV28 CASSTGSHNYGYTF
- TRBJ2-2 TRBV18 CASSPPNAGANTGELFF
- TRBJ2-7 TRBV28 CASSLEAYEQYF
few TRBJ2-5 TRBV28 CASSFRADQETQYF
- TRBJ2-3 TRBV4-1 CASSQDTGGGRSDTQYF
- TRBJ2-2 TRBV4-2 CASSYLTGTSGTGELFF
- TRBJ1-1 TRBV6-5 CASSPGVTEAFF
- TRBJ2-7 TRBV5-6 CASSFQDRSHYEQYF
- TRBJ1-2 TRBV6-5 CASIKTGGAYGYTF
- TRBJ1-4 TRBV18 CASSPSPGQANNEKLFF
once TRBJ2-5 TRBV30 CAWATGAEGETQYF
once TRBJ2-1 TRBV19 CASSIRGTGKFF
- TRBJ2-1 TRBV5-1 CASSLGLAPSYNEQFF
once TRBJ1-4 TRBV7-9 CASGQGAREKLFF
- TRBJ2-5 TRBV11-2 CASSFIRDEETQYF
- TRBJ1-4 TRBV5-8 CASSSDPGTGGEKLFF
- TRBJ2-3 TRBV25-1 CASRSPHHYTTDTQYF
- TRBJ2-1 TRBV9 CASSARIGGAFNEQFF
- TRBJ1-4 TRBV2 CASSGQGASTNEKLFF